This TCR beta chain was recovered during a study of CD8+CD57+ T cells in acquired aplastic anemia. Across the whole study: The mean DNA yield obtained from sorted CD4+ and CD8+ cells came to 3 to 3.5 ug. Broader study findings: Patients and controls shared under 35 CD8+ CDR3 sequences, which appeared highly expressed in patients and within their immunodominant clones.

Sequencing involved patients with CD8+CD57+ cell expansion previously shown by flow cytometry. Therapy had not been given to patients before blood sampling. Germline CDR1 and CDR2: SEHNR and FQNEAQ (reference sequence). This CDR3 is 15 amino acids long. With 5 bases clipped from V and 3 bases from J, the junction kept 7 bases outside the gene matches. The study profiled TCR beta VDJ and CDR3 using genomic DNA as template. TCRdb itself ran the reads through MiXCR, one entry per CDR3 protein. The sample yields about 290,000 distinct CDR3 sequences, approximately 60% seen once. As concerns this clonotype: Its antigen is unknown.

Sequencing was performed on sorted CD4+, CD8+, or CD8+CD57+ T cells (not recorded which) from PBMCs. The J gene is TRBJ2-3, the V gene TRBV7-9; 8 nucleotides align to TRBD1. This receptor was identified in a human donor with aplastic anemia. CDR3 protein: CASSTRQGPTDTQYF. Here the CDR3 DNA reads TGTGCCAGCAGCACCAGACAGGGGCCTACAGATACGCAGTATTTT.